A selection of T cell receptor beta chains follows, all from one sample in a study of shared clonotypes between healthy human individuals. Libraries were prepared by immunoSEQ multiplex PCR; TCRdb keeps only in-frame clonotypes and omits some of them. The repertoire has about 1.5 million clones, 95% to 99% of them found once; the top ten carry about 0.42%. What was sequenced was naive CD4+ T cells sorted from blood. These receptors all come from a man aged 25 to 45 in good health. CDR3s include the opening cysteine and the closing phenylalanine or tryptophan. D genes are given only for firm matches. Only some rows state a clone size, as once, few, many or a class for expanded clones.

CDR3: CASSERQETQYF
DNA: TGTGCCAGCAGTGAACGACAAGAGACCCAGTACTTC
D: NA
V: TRBV6-1
size: NA
J: TRBJ2-5

CDR3: CASSLSPYEQYF
DNA: TGTGCCAGCAGCTTGAGCCCCTACGAGCAGTACTTC
D: NA
V: TRBV7-8
size: NA
J: TRBJ2-7

CDR3: CASSTIGGSRTDTQYF
DNA: TGTGCCAGCAGCACCATAGGTGGGAGCCGCACAGATACGCAGTATTTT
D: NA
V: TRBV7-9
size: NA
J: TRBJ2-3

CDR3: CATSLNLPGTSGEKLFF
DNA: TGTGCCACCAGCCTAAACCTCCCCGGGACTAGTGGGGAAAAACTGTTTTTT
D: NA
V: TRBV15
size: NA
J: TRBJ1-4

CDR3: CASSPPAGGLGNEQFF
DNA: TGTGCCAGCTCACCCCCCGCCGGGGGCTTGGGGAATGAGCAGTTCTTC
D: NA
V: TRBV18
size: once
J: TRBJ2-1

CDR3: CASSPIGGADNYGYTF
DNA: TGTGCCAGCTCACCCATCGGGGGCGCCGATAACTATGGCTACACCTTC
D: NA
V: TRBV18
size: NA
J: TRBJ1-2

CDR3: CASTPPGPGPNEKLFF
DNA: TGTGCCAGTACCCCCCCGGGACCAGGGCCAAATGAAAAACTGTTTTTT
D: NA
V: TRBV19
size: NA
J: TRBJ1-4

CDR3: CASSYVNEETQYF
DNA: TGTGCCAGCAGTTACGTCAACGAAGAGACCCAGTACTTC
D: NA
V: TRBV28
size: NA
J: TRBJ2-5

CDR3: CASSLAGQGDYNEQFF
DNA: TGCGCCAGCAGCTTGGCGGGACAGGGTGACTACAATGAGCAGTTCTTC
D: TRBD1
V: TRBV5-1
size: once
J: TRBJ2-1

CDR3: CASSLELAGGQQFF
DNA: TGTGCCAGCAGCTTGGAACTAGCGGGCGGGCAGCAGTTCTTC
D: TRBD2
V: TRBV5-6
size: NA
J: TRBJ2-1

CDR3: CASSGQGVGTDTQYF
DNA: TGCGCCAGCAGCGGACAGGGGGTAGGCACAGATACGCAGTATTTT
D: TRBD1
V: TRBV5-1
size: NA
J: TRBJ2-3

CDR3: CASRDAGTGEETQYF
DNA: TGTGCCAGCAGAGACGCCGGGACAGGGGAAGAGACCCAGTACTTC
D: TRBD1
V: TRBV6-1
size: once
J: TRBJ2-5

CDR3: CASSQALLAGGGTDTQYF
DNA: TGCGCCAGCAGCCAAGCACTACTAGCGGGAGGTGGAACAGATACGCAGTATTTT
D: TRBD2
V: TRBV4-1
size: NA
J: TRBJ2-3

CDR3: CASSERGGRETQYF
DNA: TGCGCCAGCAGTGAGCGGGGGGGGCGGGAGACCCAGTACTTC
D: TRBD2
V: TRBV10-2
size: NA
J: TRBJ2-5

CDR3: CASSFWRGEPNRSSHNEQFF
DNA: TGTGCCAGCAGTTTCTGGAGAGGAGAACCCAACAGGAGTTCTCACAATGAGCAGTTCTTC
D: NA
V: TRBV28
size: NA
J: TRBJ2-1

CDR3: CASSPLGSGETQYF
DNA: TGTGCTAGCAGTCCCCTGGGCTCTGGGGAGACCCAGTACTTC
D: NA
V: TRBV7-7
size: NA
J: TRBJ2-5

CDR3: CASSSKTAGTSVGPLFRGELFF
DNA: TGCGCCAGCAGCTCCAAAACCGCCGGGACAAGCGTCGGGCCCTTGTTTCGAGGGGAGCTGTTTTTT
D: NA
V: TRBV5-1
size: NA
J: TRBJ2-2

CDR3: CASRRERGSIGEQFF
DNA: TGTGCCAGCAGGAGGGAGCGGGGATCAATTGGTGAGCAGTTCTTC
D: TRBD2
V: TRBV2
size: NA
J: TRBJ2-1

CDR3: CASSPLTAEAFF
DNA: TGTGCCAGCAGCCCTTTGACAGCTGAAGCTTTCTTT
D: NA
V: TRBV7-2
size: NA
J: TRBJ1-1

CDR3: CASSFGSSYEQYF
DNA: TGCGCCAGCAGCTTCGGCAGTTCCTACGAGCAGTACTTC
D: NA
V: TRBV5-1
size: few
J: TRBJ2-7

CDR3: CASSLEMEGYTF
DNA: TGTGCCAGCAGCTTAGAAATGGAAGGCTACACCTTC
D: NA
V: TRBV7-3
size: NA
J: TRBJ1-2

CDR3: CASSYSTPSYNEQFF
DNA: TGTGCCAGCAGTTACTCGACGCCCTCCTACAATGAGCAGTTCTTC
D: NA
V: TRBV6-5
size: NA
J: TRBJ2-1

CDR3: CASSSAVGGWTEAFF
DNA: TGTGCCAGCAGCTCCGCGGTAGGGGGTTGGACTGAAGCTTTCTTT
D: NA
V: TRBV6-5
size: NA
J: TRBJ1-1

CDR3: CASSQTQGSLYEQYF
DNA: TGCGCCAGCAGCCAAACACAGGGCTCCCTCTACGAGCAGTACTTC
D: NA
V: TRBV4-1
size: NA
J: TRBJ2-7

CDR3: CASSLGLKTDTQYF
DNA: TGCGCCAGCAGCTTAGGTTTGAAGACAGATACGCAGTATTTT
D: NA
V: TRBV5-1
size: NA
J: TRBJ2-3

CDR3: CASSLGQTHEQYF
DNA: TGTGCCAGCAGCTTGGGGCAGACCCACGAGCAGTACTTC
D: NA
V: TRBV5-6
size: NA
J: TRBJ2-7

CDR3: CASSITGQRNTEAFF
DNA: TGTGCCAGTAGTATAACCGGACAGCGGAACACTGAAGCTTTCTTT
D: NA
V: TRBV19
size: NA
J: TRBJ1-1

CDR3: CATSREGQPYEQYF
DNA: TGTGCCACCAGCAGAGAGGGACAGCCCTACGAGCAGTACTTC
D: TRBD1
V: TRBV15
size: NA
J: TRBJ2-7

CDR3: CASNDRGGGSYEQYF
DNA: TGTGCCAGCAACGACAGGGGGGGAGGATCCTACGAGCAGTACTTC
D: TRBD1
V: TRBV14
size: NA
J: TRBJ2-7

CDR3: CASSLRSGLQETQYF
DNA: TGTGCCAGCAGCTTACGTTCGGGCCTCCAAGAGACCCAGTACTTC
D: NA
V: TRBV7-3
size: NA
J: TRBJ2-5

CDR3: CASSRAAGAMLPTDARFF
DNA: TGCGCCAGCAGCCGGGCGGCGGGAGCTATGCTCCCGACCGACGCCCGGTTCTTC
D: TRBD2
V: TRBV5-1
size: NA
J: TRBJ2-1

CDR3: CATSRQSGANTGELFF
DNA: TGTGCCACCAGCAGGCAAAGTGGAGCGAACACCGGGGAGCTGTTTTTT
D: NA
V: TRBV15
size: NA
J: TRBJ2-2

CDR3: CASRGVNTEAFF
DNA: TGCGCCAGCAGGGGAGTGAACACTGAAGCTTTCTTT
D: NA
V: TRBV10-1
size: NA
J: TRBJ1-1

CDR3: CASSSIEGGGLEQYF
DNA: TGTGCCAGCAGTTCCATTGAGGGGGGTGGTCTCGAGCAGTACTTC
D: NA
V: TRBV28
size: NA
J: TRBJ2-7

CDR3: CASSDERGSYEQYF
DNA: TGTGCCAGCAGCGATGAGCGGGGATCCTACGAGCAGTACTTC
D: TRBD2
V: TRBV7-2
size: once
J: TRBJ2-7

CDR3: CASSQGPRRGLRGSNQPQHF
DNA: TGCGCCAGCAGCCAAGGCCCTCGACGAGGACTCAGGGGTAGCAATCAGCCCCAGCATTTT
D: NA
V: TRBV4-3
size: NA
J: TRBJ1-5